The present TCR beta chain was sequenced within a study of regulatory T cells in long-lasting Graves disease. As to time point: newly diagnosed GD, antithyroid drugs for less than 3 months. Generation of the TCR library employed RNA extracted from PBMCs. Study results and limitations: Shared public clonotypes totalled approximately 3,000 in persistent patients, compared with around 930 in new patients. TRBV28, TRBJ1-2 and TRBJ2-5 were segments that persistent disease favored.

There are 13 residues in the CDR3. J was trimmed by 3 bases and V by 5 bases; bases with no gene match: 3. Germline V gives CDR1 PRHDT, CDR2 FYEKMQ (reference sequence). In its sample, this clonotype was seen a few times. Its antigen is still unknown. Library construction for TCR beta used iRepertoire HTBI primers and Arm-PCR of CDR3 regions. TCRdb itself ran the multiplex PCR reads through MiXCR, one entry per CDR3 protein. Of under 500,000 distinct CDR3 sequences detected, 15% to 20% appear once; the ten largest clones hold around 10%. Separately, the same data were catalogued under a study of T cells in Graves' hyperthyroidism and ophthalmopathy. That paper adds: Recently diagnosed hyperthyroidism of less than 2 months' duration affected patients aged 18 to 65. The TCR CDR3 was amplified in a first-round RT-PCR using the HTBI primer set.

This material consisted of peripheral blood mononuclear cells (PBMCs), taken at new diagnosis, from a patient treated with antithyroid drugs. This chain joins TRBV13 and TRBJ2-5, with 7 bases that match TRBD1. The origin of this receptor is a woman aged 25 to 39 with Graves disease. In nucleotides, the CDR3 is TGTGCCAGCAGCGCAGGGGGAGAAGAGACCCAGTACTTC. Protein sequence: CASSAGGEETQYF.